Below, one T cell receptor (beta chain) is given with its context. The antigen is unknown. This sample stems from a study of graft-versus-host responses after intestinal transplantation. The overall study: Transplantation in recipients was multivisceral, liver-intestinal, or isolated intestinal.

Measured with immunoSEQ multiplex PCR; TCRdb has only the in-frame clones, and not every one. The sample carries 80,000 to 100,000 clones, about 93% recorded once. Study-wide points: There were GvH clones found in recipient marrow, and some of them appeared first in ileum or blood. Across patients carrying graft-donor T cell macrochimerism, allografts held high graft-versus-host to host-versus-graft clonal ratios. Early HvG declines after transplant were associated with peak circulating GvH clone levels.

Germline-derived CDR1 and CDR2 are MDHEN and SYDVKM. V lost 2 bases, J lost 4 bases, and 15 bases lay in between. This CDR3 contains 17 residues. This TCR was recovered from a human donor who received an intestinal transplant. The sample here was unstimulated CD4+ T cells sorted from spleen or lymph node cells, taken before intestinal transplant. The V and J genes are TRBV28 and TRBJ1-6, with TRBD1 as a possible D gene (6 bases). CDR3 in DNA: TGTGCCAGCAGTTTAAGGGTCGCAGGGGATTATAATTCACCCCTCCACTTT. As protein: CASSLRVAGDYNSPLHF.